This TCR beta chain was sequenced during a study of T cell responses to AZD1222 COVID-19 vaccine. Across the whole study: The study pooled second doses at about 4 or about 12 weeks.

Comments on this clone: What it binds is unknown.

The germline gives CDR1 LNHDA, CDR2 SQIVND (reference sequence). Trimming removed 6 bases from V and 0 bases from J, with 8 bases in between. This CDR3 spans 13 amino acids. General study findings and limits: Reportedly, close to half of spike-specific TCRs are directed against unmutated variant regions.

Sequencing was performed with immunoSEQ multiplex PCR; in TCRdb, only in-frame clones are kept and a portion is missing. The sample yields around 100,000 clones, approximately 96% seen once. The rearrangement joins TRBV19 to TRBJ1-1; no firm D call. This TCR was recovered from an adult in good health. Specimen: peripheral blood, collected on day 0 of AZD1222 vaccination. The CDR3 protein is CASSRYMNTEAFF. The CDR3 coding sequence is TGTGCCAGTAGCCGCTACATGAACACTGAAGCTTTCTTT.